These T cell receptor beta chains were read from a single sample in a study of PD-1 blockade in classical Hodgkin lymphoma. Here immunoSEQ multiplex PCR was the method, and the copy in TCRdb shows in-frame clones only, minus some. Here the sample spans 100,000 to 130,000 clones, roughly nine tenths being singletons. This specimen consisted of peripheral blood mononuclear cells (PBMCs), obtained before the second cycle of nivolumab. These receptors came from a human donor with classical Hodgkin lymphoma. The CDR3 runs from the conserved cysteine through the conserved F or W. A D gene is named only where the DNA matches it firmly. Rows give clone size only sometimes, using once, few, many, or a class for an expanded clone.

J gene	D gene	V gene	clone size	CDR3 DNA	CDR3 protein
TRBJ2-7	TRBD1	TRBV28	.	TGTGCCAGCAGAACCCGACAGGGCAGAGACGAGCAGTACTTC	CASRTRQGRDEQYF
TRBJ1-2	.	TRBV6-5	.	TGTGCCAGCAGTGAACGACAGCTCTACGACGGCTACACCTTC	CASSERQLYDGYTF
TRBJ1-2	TRBD1	TRBV5-1	.	TGCGCCAGCAGCTCGGACAGGGGCGCCGCGTATGGCTACACCTTC	CASSSDRGAAYGYTF
TRBJ2-7	.	TRBV30	.	TGTGCCTGGAGCCGGGGGCACGAGCAGTACTTC	CAWSRGHEQYF
TRBJ2-2	.	TRBV7-6	.	TGTGCCAGCAGCTTAGTATGGGGCGATACCGGGGAGCTGTTTTTT	CASSLVWGDTGELFF
TRBJ2-3	.	TRBV25-1	.	TGTGCCAGCAGTGAAGAGGGATGGGCAGATACGCAGTATTTT	CASSEEGWADTQYF
TRBJ2-2	.	TRBV19	.	TGTGCCAGTTCAACTCCAAACACCGGGGAGCTGTTTTTT	CASSTPNTGELFF
TRBJ2-1	TRBD2	TRBV4-3	.	TGCGCCAGCAGCCAAGAGCACCCTAGCGGCACCTACAATGAGCAGTTCTTC	CASSQEHPSGTYNEQFF
TRBJ1-2	.	TRBV28	.	TGTGCCACAACCGGGACGGTGCCAAACTATGGCTACACCTTC	CATTGTVPNYGYTF
TRBJ1-2	TRBD1	TRBV5-1	.	TGCGCCAGCAGCCCCACAGGGGGGTATGGCTACACCTTC	CASSPTGGYGYTF
TRBJ1-1	.	TRBV6-6	once	TGTGCCAGCAGTCCAGGGACCTTTCCTGACACTGAAGCTTTCTTT	CASSPGTFPDTEAFF
TRBJ2-5	TRBD2	TRBV29-1	.	TGCAGCGTGGAGGGACTAGCGGGAGGGAGGGGAGAGACCCAGTACTTC	CSVEGLAGGRGETQYF
TRBJ1-2	.	TRBV28	.	TGTGCCAGCACGGGCCTATCGCTCTATGGCTACACCTTC	CASTGLSLYGYTF
TRBJ2-7	TRBD2	TRBV27	.	TGTGCCAGCAGTTCTGCCTACGGCGGGAGAATATACGAGCAGTACTTC	CASSSAYGGRIYEQYF
TRBJ2-1	.	TRBV5-4	.	TGTGCCAGCAGCTTGGACTGGGACAATGAGCAGTTCTTC	CASSLDWDNEQFF
TRBJ2-7	TRBD2	TRBV27	.	TGTGCCAGCGCGGGGGGTACCTACGAGCAGTACTTC	CASAGGTYEQYF
TRBJ1-2	.	TRBV6-5	.	TGTGCCAGCAGTGAAGTGGACAGTTTCTATGGCTACACCTTC	CASSEVDSFYGYTF
TRBJ2-7	.	TRBV6-5	.	TGTGCCAGCAGCCCGGGGAGCGGACCCTACGAGCAGTACTTC	CASSPGSGPYEQYF
TRBJ2-6	TRBD2	TRBV29-1	.	TGCAGCGTTGCAAGCGGGAGTGGTGGGGCCAACGTCCTGACTTTC	CSVASGSGGANVLTF
TRBJ1-3	TRBD1	TRBV6-5	.	TGTGCCAGCAAGTCCGACAGGGTGGGAAACACCATATATTTT	CASKSDRVGNTIYF
TRBJ2-2	TRBD1	TRBV7-2	once	TGTGCCAGCAGGACCACAGGGGGCACCGGGGAGCTGTTTTTT	CASRTTGGTGELFF
TRBJ1-1	.	TRBV29-1	.	TGCAGCGTTGTGGACACTGAAGCTTTCTTT	CSVVDTEAFF
TRBJ2-5	TRBD2	TRBV6-5	.	TGTGCCAGCAGTTCGACTAGCGGGAGAAGGGAGACCCAGTACTTC	CASSSTSGRRETQYF
TRBJ2-1	.	TRBV6-1	.	TGTGCCAGCAGTCCCCTAGGGGGGAGATACGATGAGCAGTTCTTC	CASSPLGGRYDEQFF
TRBJ2-2	TRBD1	TRBV18	once	TGTGCCAGCTCAACTGGACAGGGGGCCGGGGAGCTGTTTTTT	CASSTGQGAGELFF
TRBJ2-1	.	TRBV9	.	TGTGCCAGCAGCGTAGATCCGAGACTACAGTTCTTC	CASSVDPRLQFF
TRBJ1-2	.	TRBV6-4	.	TGTGCCAGCAGTGACGTGGGGGCTGGTGGCTACACCTTC	CASSDVGAGGYTF
TRBJ2-1	TRBD1	TRBV5-4	.	TGTGCCAGCAGCCAAAGGACAGGGTACAATGAGCAGTTCTTC	CASSQRTGYNEQFF
TRBJ2-3	TRBD1	TRBV5-4	.	TGTGCCAGCAGCGCATATGCAGGGGGCACCACAGATACGCAGTATTTT	CASSAYAGGTTDTQYF
TRBJ1-1	.	TRBV11-2	.	TGTGCCAGCAGCCCCGCGTCAGGGATTGGGAACACTGAAGCTTTCTTT	CASSPASGIGNTEAFF
TRBJ2-7	TRBD1	TRBV7-2	.	TGTGCCAGCAGCTCGACAGGGATGTCGGGCGAGCAGTACTTC	CASSSTGMSGEQYF
TRBJ1-3	.	TRBV4-1	.	TGCGCCAGCAGCCCCGGGGGAGGGCCCTTCTCTGGAAACACCATATATTTT	CASSPGGGPFSGNTIYF
TRBJ1-1	.	TRBV2	.	TGTGCCAGCAGTGCCGGGACACCTCTAGGGGCTTTCTTT	CASSAGTPLGAFF
TRBJ2-3	.	TRBV7-6	.	TGTGCCAGCAGCTTAGCGGGGCTAGATACGCAGTATTTT	CASSLAGLDTQYF
TRBJ2-7	TRBD2	TRBV6-5	.	TGTGCCAGCAGCATTAGCGGGAGGACCTACGAGCAGTACTTC	CASSISGRTYEQYF
TRBJ2-7	TRBD1	TRBV6-5	.	TGTGCCAGCAGCGAGGGACAGTACAAAACCTACGAGCAGTACTTC	CASSEGQYKTYEQYF
TRBJ2-7	.	TRBV2	.	TGTGCCAGCACCCCACGGGGGACCCCCTACGAGCAGTACTTC	CASTPRGTPYEQYF
TRBJ2-3	.	TRBV28	.	TGTGCCAGCACGGGCCGGAGCCTCACAGATACGCAGTATTTT	CASTGRSLTDTQYF
TRBJ2-1	.	TRBV7-7	.	TGTGCTAGCAGCTTAGCACTAGTCAATGAGCAGTTCTTC	CASSLALVNEQFF
TRBJ1-5	.	TRBV6-7	.	TGTGCCAGCAGTATAGACAATTATAGCAATCAGCCCCAGCATTTT	CASSIDNYSNQPQHF
TRBJ1-2	.	TRBV5-1	.	TGCGCCAGCGGTAATAAGGGACAACCATTTCCTCCTAACTATGGCTACACCTTC	CASGNKGQPFPPNYGYTF
TRBJ1-2	.	TRBV19	once	TGTGCCAGTAGTATAAAGCCCGACGACTTGGTCGATGGCTACACCTTC	CASSIKPDDLVDGYTF
TRBJ2-1	.	TRBV7-8	.	TGTGCCAGCAGCTTATTATTAAACTACAATGAGCAGTTCTTC	CASSLLLNYNEQFF